Each of the 29 T cell receptor beta chains below was sequenced from the same sample in a study of follicular helper T cells after annual influenza vaccination. Method: immunoSEQ multiplex PCR; TCRdb's copy keeps in-frame clones and lacks some. The table lists 9,900 or so clones, 81% of them singletons, with over 0.75% in the top ten. Time point described: 2014-2015 season, pre-vaccination. The material was CXCR5- memory CD4+ T cells sorted from blood, obtained on the day of influenza vaccination. Receptors were obtained from an adult who received the influenza vaccine.

V gene TRBV11-3 combines with J gene TRBJ2-7; 9 positions agree with TRBD1. CDR1 and CDR2 (germline): SGHNT, YENEEA. The CDR3 contains 14 residues. The J segment lost 2 bases and the V segment lost 5 bases, leaving 4 bases of the junction unmatched. CDR3 residues: CASSRRDRAYEQYF. CDR3 DNA: TGTGCCAGCAGCCGCCGGGACAGGGCCTACGAGCAGTACTTC.

Written as DNA, the CDR3 is TGCGCCAGCAGCCCGGGAACCAGCGGGAGAAACACCGGGGAGCTGTTTTTT. Its protein is CASSPGTSGRNTGELFF. The chain is built from TRBV5-1 and TRBJ2-2; 8 nucleotides match TRBD2. The V segment lost 4 bases and the J segment 2 bases; nucleotides outside the gene matches: 10. CDR1 is SGHRS and CDR2 is YFSETQ in the germline V gene. This CDR3 region has 17 residues.

V and J are TRBV9 and TRBJ1-3; D is possibly TRBD1 (6 bases). CDR1 SGDLS and CDR2 YYNGEE come from the germline V gene. Deletions cut 3 bases from V and 2 bases from J, with 9 bases between. This CDR3 is 14 amino acids long. The CDR3 loop is CASSEQGPGNTIYF. CDR3 nucleotide sequence: TGTGCCAGCAGCGAACAGGGTCCTGGAAACACCATATATTTT. Full variable domain (outside the CDR3, taken from reference TRBV9 and TRBJ1-3): DSGVTQTPKHLITATGQRVTLRCSPRSGDLSVYWYQQSLDQGLQFLIQYYNGEERAKGNILERFSAQQFPDLHSELNLSSLELGDSALYFCASSEQGPGNTIYFGEGSWLTVV.

The V and J genes are TRBV7-2 and TRBJ1-5, with D maybe TRBD1 (6 bases). The CDR3 is made up of 13 amino acids. Germline CDR1 and CDR2: SGHTA and FQGNSA. Trimming took off 5 bases at V and 4 bases at J, with 9 bases between the two ends. The CDR3, as DNA: TGTGCCAGCAGCCCGGGACAAAATCAGCCCCAGCATTTT. Amino acids: CASSPGQNQPQHF.

The chain recombines TRBV9 with TRBJ2-1, with 15 positions matching TRBD2. Looked up from germline, CDR1 is SGDLS and CDR2 is YYNGEE. The CDR3 extends over 16 amino acids. The V and J ends lost 3 bases and 7 bases, in that order; junction bases with no gene match: 5. The CDR3 region is CASSAGLAGGLNEQFF. DNA for the CDR3: TGTGCCAGCAGCGCAGGACTAGCGGGGGGGCTTAATGAGCAGTTCTTC. The full variable domain, with the rest looked up from reference TRBV9 and TRBJ2-1, is DSGVTQTPKHLITATGQRVTLRCSPRSGDLSVYWYQQSLDQGLQFLIQYYNGEERAKGNILERFSAQQFPDLHSELNLSSLELGDSALYFCASSAGLAGGLNEQFFGPGTRLTVL.

The genes are TRBV2 and TRBJ2-6; 8 nucleotides line up with TRBD1. V dropped 6 bases and J dropped 3; count of bases not matched to a gene: 4. Looked up from germline, CDR1 is SNHLY and CDR2 is FYNNEI. The CDR3 loop spans 15 amino acids. The CDR3 DNA sequence: TGTGCCAGCAGCCCCAGGGGGCTTGGGGCCAACGTCCTGACTTTC. Protein: CASSPRGLGANVLTF.

The chain recombines TRBV7-2 with TRBJ1-1, with 7 bases that match TRBD1. Trimming cost V 5 bases and J 1 base; bases outside gene matches: 7. The germline V gene has CDR1 SGHTA and CDR2 FQGNSA. The CDR3 length is 15 residues. The CDR3 region is CASSVTGTANTEAFF. The CDR3 DNA is TGTGCCAGCAGCGTGACCGGGACAGCGAACACTGAAGCTTTCTTT.

The chain employs TRBV19 and TRBJ2-1, with unresolved D. The CDR3 has 14 residues. Per the germline V gene, CDR1 is LNHDA and CDR2 is SQIVND (reference sequence). V lost 3 bases and J lost 4, with 10 bases in between. CDR3 nucleotides: TGTGCCAGTAGTATGGTCGGACCGTACAATGAGCAGTTCTTC. Amino acid sequence: CASSMVGPYNEQFF.

V usage is TRBV29-1 and J usage is TRBJ1-2, with D perhaps matching TRBD1 (6 bases). V lost 4 bases to trimming and J lost 1 base, with 13 bases between them. The CDR3 is made up of 14 amino acids. Germline CDR1 reads SQVTM; CDR2 reads ANQGSEA. CDR3: CSVAGEGVNYGYTF. The CDR3 nucleotides read TGCAGCGTTGCCGGGGAGGGGGTTAACTATGGCTACACCTTC.

This clone was detected a few times. The chain links TRBV4-3 to TRBJ2-1; 7 bases are shared with TRBD2. The CDR3 sequence is 17 residues long. Germline CDR1 reads LGHNA; CDR2 reads YSLEER. Trimming took 0 bases from V and 6 from J; bases not matched to a gene: 11. In DNA, the CDR3 is TGCGCCAGCAGCCAAGATATCGGCGGGAGATCTGGCAATGAGCAGTTCTTC. Translated: CASSQDIGGRSGNEQFF.

This chain joins TRBV28 and TRBJ2-2, with 7 positions matching TRBD1. The V segment lost 1 base and the J segment 3 bases; nucleotides outside the gene matches: 2. The CDR3 is 15 residues long. CDR1 is MDHEN, CDR2 SYDVKM, per germline. The CDR3 loop reads CASSLFQGDTGELFF. The CDR3 DNA reads TGTGCCAGCAGTTTATTTCAGGGGGACACCGGGGAGCTGTTTTTT.

The genes are TRBV9 and TRBJ2-1, with TRBD2 identical over 12 bases. Germline CDR1 and CDR2: SGDLS and YYNGEE. The V and J ends lost 3 bases and 9 bases, in that order; junction bases with no gene match: 7. There are 15 residues in the CDR3. The CDR3 protein is CASSARTSGVAEQFF. CDR3 bases: TGTGCCAGCAGCGCGAGGACTAGCGGGGTCGCTGAGCAGTTCTTC.

V is TRBV6-5 and J is TRBJ2-7; 7 positions agree with TRBD1. Germline loops: CDR1 MNHEY, CDR2 SVGAGI. With 0 bases clipped from V and 4 bases from J, the junction kept 6 bases outside the gene matches. This CDR3 has 15 amino acids. The CDR3 sequence: CASSYSSGQQYEQYF. The CDR3 DNA reads TGTGCCAGCAGTTACTCTTCGGGACAGCAATACGAGCAGTACTTC.

The chain links TRBV5-1 to TRBJ2-3; the D gene is possibly TRBD2 (5 bases). The CDR3 is 16 amino acids. V was cut by 0 bases and J by 0 bases, with 11 bases left in between. Germline V CDR1 and CDR2: SGHRS, YFSETQ. The CDR3 spells CASSLEFTRSTDTQYF. The CDR3, as DNA: TGCGCCAGCAGCTTGGAGTTCACTAGGAGCACAGATACGCAGTATTTT.

The chain combines TRBV5-5 with TRBJ1-2; no reliable D call. The germline gives CDR1 SGHKS, CDR2 YYEKEE (reference sequence). V dropped 0 bases and J dropped 0 bases, with 9 bases sitting between them. There are 15 residues in the CDR3. The CDR3 here is CASSLGGRTNYGYTF. The CDR3 DNA reads as TGTGCCAGCAGCTTGGGGGGTCGAACTAACTATGGCTACACCTTC.

V usage is TRBV19 and J usage is TRBJ2-4; D gene ambiguous. The CDR3 runs to 11 residues. Per germline, CDR1 LNHDA and CDR2 SQIVND (reference sequence). The ends were cut back, 1 base at V and 7 bases at J, with 2 bases in the middle. The CDR3 sequence: CASSIANIQYF. CDR3 sequence (DNA): TGTGCCAGTAGTATAGCTAACATTCAGTACTTC.

This sequence joins TRBV4-2 and TRBJ2-2, with 9 bases that match TRBD2. Germline CDR1 reads LGHNA; CDR2 reads YNFKEQ. Losses at the gene ends were 1 base for V and 0 bases for J; bases not matched to a gene: 6. There are 18 residues in the CDR3. The DNA of the CDR3 is TGTGCCAGCAGCCAAGGGCTTAGCGGGGGCTCGAACACCGGGGAGCTGTTTTTT. Residues: CASSQGLSGGSNTGELFF.

CDR3 in DNA: TGTGCCACCCGGGGGGGCGGCACAGATACGCAGTATTTT. Its protein product is CATRGGGTDTQYF. This chain joins TRBV6-5 and TRBJ2-3; 8 bases fit TRBD2. In germline, CDR1 is MNHEY, CDR2 SVGAGI. Trimming cost V 10 bases and J 1 base; bases outside gene matches: 4. The CDR3 consists of 13 residues.

The chain combines TRBV6-5 with TRBJ2-7; 8 nucleotides align to TRBD1. After removal of 6 bases from V and 3 bases from J, the junction contained 7 bases not matched to a gene. The CDR3 is made up of 14 amino acids. The germline V gene has CDR1 MNHEY and CDR2 SVGAGI. CDR3 sequence: CASSRFTGGYEQYF. CDR3 in DNA: TGTGCCAGCAGCCGATTTACAGGGGGCTACGAGCAGTACTTC.

The chain joins TRBV6-4 to TRBJ2-1; 7 bases fit TRBD2. V lost 7 bases to trimming and J lost 9 bases; unmatched junction nucleotides: 12. Germline V gene data show CDR1 as MRHNA and CDR2 as SNTAGT. This CDR3 region has 14 residues. CDR3 sequence reads: CASILTGGPPEQFF. The CDR3 nucleotides read TGTGCCAGCATCCTGACGGGAGGACCCCCTGAGCAGTTCTTC.

The rearrangement uses TRBV14 and TRBJ2-5; no definite D call. V gave up 0 bases and J gave up 1 base, with 9 bases separating them. Germline lookup yields CDR1 SGHDN and CDR2 FVKESK. The CDR3 totals 15 residues. As DNA, the CDR3 is TGTGCCAGCAGCCAAGAACGTTCCAGCCAAGAGACCCAGTACTTC. Translated: CASSQERSSQETQYF.

The table lists this clone with a few counts. The chain recombines TRBV2 with TRBJ2-2, with 8 bases that match TRBD1. Germline CDR1 reads SNHLY; CDR2 reads FYNNEI. V lost 6 bases, J lost 4 bases, and 4 bases stayed unmatched. The CDR3 is 14 residues long. DNA of the CDR3: TGTGCCAGCAGGGACAGGGTAGGCACCGGGGAGCTGTTTTTT. This gives the protein CASRDRVGTGELFF.

This sequence joins TRBV10-1 and TRBJ2-3; 11 bases agree with TRBD2. J lost 5 bases, V lost 6 bases, and 19 bases had no gene match. The CDR3 runs to 19 residues. The germline CDR1 and CDR2 sequences are WNHNN and SYGVQD (reference sequence). As DNA, the CDR3 is TGCGCCAGCAGCCCCCTCCCTATAGCGGGAGGGCCAGGAGTAGATACGCAGTATTTT. This translates into CASSPLPIAGGPGVDTQYF.

V usage is TRBV2 and J usage is TRBJ2-5; 10 bases agree with TRBD2. Germline values: CDR1 SNHLY, CDR2 FYNNEI. The CDR3 consists of 14 residues. V lost 5 bases and J lost 4; bases outside the gene matches: 4. The CDR3: CASSSGGATETQYF. The CDR3 region has the DNA TGTGCCAGCAGTAGCGGGGGGGCCACAGAGACCCAGTACTTC.

The chain joins TRBV6-6 to TRBJ2-5; D possibly uses TRBD1 or TRBD2 (5 bases each). CDR1 and CDR2 from the germline V gene are MNHNY and SVGAGI (reference sequence). Trimming pared 6 bases from V and 1 base from J, leaving 15 bases between. This CDR3 region has 15 residues. CDR3 sequence: CASRPLTGTQETQYF. The DNA of the CDR3 is TGTGCCAGCAGACCCTTGACCGGGACCCAAGAGACCCAGTACTTC.

The V and J genes are TRBV21-1 and TRBJ2-2; TRBD1, the table's D call, lacks a check against the DNA. TRBV21-1 has pseudogene status. The CDR3 is 18 amino acids. The CDR3 reads CASSKDTARDIPSGELFF. The CDR3 nucleotides read TGTGCCAGCAGCAAAGACACGGCCAGGGATATTCCATCCGGGGAGCTGTTTTTT.

V and J are TRBV7-2 and TRBJ1-5; D call uncertain. V lost 5 bases to trimming and J lost 3 bases, with 8 bases between them. The CDR3 sequence is 13 residues long. In germline, CDR1 is SGHTA, CDR2 FQGNSA. CDR3 protein: CASSPNYNQPQHF. The DNA of the CDR3 is TGTGCCAGCAGCCCCAACTACAATCAGCCCCAGCATTTT. Full variable domain (outside the CDR3, taken from reference TRBV7-2 and TRBJ1-5): GAGVSQSPSNKVTEKGKDVELRCDPISGHTALYWYRQSLGQGLEFLIYFQGNSAPDKSGLPSDRFSAERTGGSVSTLTIQRTQQEDSAVYLCASSPNYNQPQHFGDGTRLSIL.

The chain employs TRBV5-6 and TRBJ2-2; the D gene is possibly TRBD2 (6 bases). Trimming took off 1 base at V and 1 base at J, with 11 bases between the two ends. Germline V gene lookup returns CDR1 SGHDT and CDR2 YYEEEE. The CDR3 runs to 16 residues. The CDR3: CASSLRRGMNTGELFF. CDR3 in DNA: TGTGCCAGCAGCTTGCGTCGGGGGATGAACACCGGGGAGCTGTTTTTT.

The table lists this clone with a few counts. The chain couples TRBV5-1 to TRBJ1-6, with TRBD1 identical over 7 bases. Germline-derived CDR1 and CDR2 are SGHRS and YFSETQ. With V trimmed by 4 bases and J by 5 bases, 3 bases remained unmatched. This CDR3 has 14 amino acids. The CDR3 loop is CASSRQGDNSPLHF. The CDR3 DNA sequence: TGCGCCAGCAGCCGCCAGGGGGATAATTCACCCCTCCACTTT.